This is a list of T cell receptor beta chains from one sample in a study of identical twins. TCRdb re-called the 5' RACE reads through MiXCR, storing one row per CDR3 protein. The repertoire holds under 300,000 distinct CDR3 sequences, with roughly an eighth as singletons. This sample was also put to use in a study of yellow fever vaccine responses in identical twins.

Sequencing was performed on memory (CD45RO+) T cells sorted from blood. The receptors come from a woman between 18 and 29 years old in good health. Each CDR3 is given with its conserved first and last residue. D genes are given only for firm matches. Clone size is not always given. Where it is, it says once, few, many or a class for expanded clones.

v_call	d_call	clone_size	j_call	cdr3_nt	cdr3_aa
TRBV7-9	NA	NA	TRBJ2-5	TGTGCCAGCAGCCCCAGAGGGGCCGCCCGTGGGCAAGAGACCCAGTACTTC	CASSPRGAARGQETQYF
TRBV30	NA	NA	TRBJ2-2	TGTGCACAGGCCATCTCCACCGGGGAGCTGTTTTTT	CAQAISTGELFF
TRBV30	NA	few	TRBJ2-3	TGTGCCTGGACAGTCCCCAAAGCTACAGATACGCAGTATTTT	CAWTVPKATDTQYF
TRBV3-1	TRBD2	few	TRBJ2-1	TGTGCCAGCAGCCAACAGACTAGCGGGGGAGCGAATGAGCAGTTCTTC	CASSQQTSGGANEQFF
TRBV7-2	NA	NA	TRBJ2-7	TGTGCCAGCAGCTTACTCGGGACAAAGAACGAGCAGTACTTC	CASSLLGTKNEQYF
TRBV10-3	NA	many	TRBJ2-5	TGTGCCATCAGTGACCCGAGGGCCGGAGAGACCCAGTACTTC	CAISDPRAGETQYF
TRBV29-1	NA	few	TRBJ2-5	TGCAGCGTTGGTGCGTACCAAGAGACCCAGTACTTC	CSVGAYQETQYF
TRBV20-1	TRBD2	NA	TRBJ2-1	TGCAGTGCTCAGGGACTAGCGCAGGCTGGAGACCGCTACAATGAGCAGTTCTTC	CSAQGLAQAGDRYNEQFF
TRBV27	TRBD1	few	TRBJ1-2	TGTGCCAGCAGTCTAACCGGGACAGGGCCTTATGGCTACACCTTC	CASSLTGTGPYGYTF
TRBV20-1	TRBD2	few	TRBJ2-5	TGCAGTGCGAAAAGCCCATCTAGCGGGAGTATGGAGACCCAGTACTTC	CSAKSPSSGSMETQYF
TRBV6-6	NA	NA	TRBJ2-5	TGTGCCAGCAGGAGGCAGAGCCAAGAGACCCAGTACTTC	CASRRQSQETQYF
TRBV4-2	TRBD2	many	TRBJ2-3	TGTGCCAGCAGCCCCCGACTAGCGGGAGGGCCAGATACGCAGTATTTT	CASSPRLAGGPDTQYF
TRBV7-2	NA	few	TRBJ2-1	TGTGCCAGCAGCTCAAGAGACGCGCACAATGAGCAGTTCTTC	CASSSRDAHNEQFF
TRBV6-2/TRBV6-3	TRBD2	NA	TRBJ2-5	TGTGCCAGCAGCGACAACCAAGCGGGAGGGCCGCAGGAGACCCAGTACTTC	CASSDNQAGGPQETQYF
TRBV6-1	NA	many	TRBJ1-2	TGTGCCAGCAGTGGCGGACAGACCGGATACACCTTC	CASSGGQTGYTF
TRBV5-1	NA	NA	TRBJ1-5	TGCGCCAGCAGCTCGGACGGCTCTACCTATCAGCCCCAGCATTTT	CASSSDGSTYQPQHF
TRBV3-1	NA	once	TRBJ2-1	TGTGCCAGCAGCCTCCGAGGCGGTGGACAAACCTACAATGAGCAGTTCTTC	CASSLRGGGQTYNEQFF
TRBV6-1	TRBD1	few	TRBJ2-7	TGTGCCAGCCTGAGAGAGGGGGCTGGGTACGAGCAGTACTTC	CASLREGAGYEQYF
TRBV6-4	NA	few	TRBJ2-2	TGTGCCAGCAGTGAAGGGACCTTCACCGGGGAGCTGTTTTTT	CASSEGTFTGELFF
TRBV12-3/TRBV12-4	NA	many	TRBJ1-1	TGTGCCAGCAGTTCAGGTGGAAGGCTGAACACTGAAGCTTTCTTT	CASSSGGRLNTEAFF
TRBV12-3/TRBV12-4	NA	few	TRBJ2-1	TGTGCCAGCACCGACGTCAGGAGCTCCTACAATGAGCAGTTCTTC	CASTDVRSSYNEQFF
TRBV4-3	NA	NA	TRBJ2-5	TGCGCCAGCAGCCAGACTCTTTGGTCTCAAGAGACCCAGTACTTC	CASSQTLWSQETQYF
TRBV20-1	NA	NA	TRBJ1-2	TGCAGTGCTAGAGACGCTAACTATGGCTACACCTTC	CSARDANYGYTF
TRBV5-6	NA	many	TRBJ1-4	TGTGCCAGCAGCTTGGGGGACAATAGCGAAAAACTGTTTTTT	CASSLGDNSEKLFF
TRBV7-3	NA	many	TRBJ2-3	TGTGCCAGCAGCCTCGGGCCCGGCCCCACAGATACGCAGTATTTT	CASSLGPGPTDTQYF
TRBV20-1	NA	many	TRBJ1-1	TGCAGTGCCGGAGGGGTCTACACTGAAGCTTTCTTT	CSAGGVYTEAFF
TRBV3-1	NA	few	TRBJ2-1	TGTGCCAGCAGCCAAGATTGGGGAGGTGAGCAGTTCTTC	CASSQDWGGEQFF
TRBV5-6	NA	NA	TRBJ2-6	TGTGCCAGCAGCTTGCAATTAGTGCACTCTGGGGCCAACGTCCTGACTTTC	CASSLQLVHSGANVLTF
TRBV7-2	NA	few	TRBJ2-2	TGTGCCAGCAGCTTAGGTCTTTCCGGGCACACCGGGGAGCTGTTTTTT	CASSLGLSGHTGELFF
TRBV6-2/TRBV6-3	NA	NA	TRBJ2-1	TGTGCCAGCAGCCCCGAGGGGAAGCAGTTCTTC	CASSPEGKQFF
TRBV11-2	NA	NA	TRBJ2-7	TGTGCCAGCAGCTTATCTCACATTTCCTACGAGCAGTACTTC	CASSLSHISYEQYF
TRBV7-9	TRBD1	many	TRBJ2-4	TGTGCCAGCAGGGGAACAGGGGGTGTGAACATTCAGTACTTC	CASRGTGGVNIQYF
TRBV18	TRBD1	many	TRBJ1-2	TGTGCCAGCTCACCAGGAAAGACAGGGACTAACTATGGCTACACCTTC	CASSPGKTGTNYGYTF
TRBV20-1	TRBD2	few	TRBJ2-3	TGCAGTGCTAGAGATACCCGGACTAGCGCGCAGTATTTT	CSARDTRTSAQYF
TRBV20-1	NA	NA	TRBJ2-5	TGCAGTGCTGATCAGGGTAAAGAGACCCAGTACTTC	CSADQGKETQYF
TRBV10-3	NA	NA	TRBJ1-5	TGTGCCATCAGTGAAACAGGTGGCAATCAGCCCCAGCATTTT	CAISETGGNQPQHF
TRBV4-3	TRBD1	few	TRBJ1-4	TGCGCCAGCAGCGCGGGACAGGGCGGGGAAAAACTGTTTTTT	CASSAGQGGEKLFF
TRBV7-9	NA	NA	TRBJ2-3	TGTGCCAGCAGCTCGGACAGAATTACAGATACGCAGTATTTT	CASSSDRITDTQYF
TRBV7-2	NA	NA	TRBJ2-7	TGTGCCAGCAGCTTAGAAGGATCTTTCGAGCAGTACTTC	CASSLEGSFEQYF
TRBV12-3/TRBV12-4	NA	many	TRBJ2-5	TGTGCCAGCAGTTTAGAGTGGGGGGACCTCGGGGAGACCCAGTACTTC	CASSLEWGDLGETQYF
TRBV5-6	NA	few	TRBJ2-1	TGTGCCAGCAGCCGCCTAGCGTCGTGGAATGAGCAGTTCTTC	CASSRLASWNEQFF
TRBV2	NA	many	TRBJ1-2	TGTGCCAGCAGGGGGGTTAGTATGGATGGCTACACCTTC	CASRGVSMDGYTF
TRBV12-3/TRBV12-4	TRBD2	few	TRBJ2-3	TGTGCCAGCAGTTTTTGGGGGAGGGCCCTCACAGATACGCAGTATTTT	CASSFWGRALTDTQYF
TRBV20-1	TRBD1	NA	TRBJ1-5	TGCAGTGCTGAACAGGGGAGCAATCAGCCCCAGCATTTT	CSAEQGSNQPQHF